The T cell receptor beta chain under discussion was sequenced for a study of blood T cell repertoires in COVID-19. Overall study: Researchers got acute and convalescent COVID-19 samples from the United States, Italy and Spain. The cDNA or gDNA used as material had been derived from T cells, B-cell-depleted T cells, or PBMCs.

Per the authors' pipeline: Researchers report that nucleated cell counts were estimated from reference gene primer amplification. Data came from immunoSEQ multiplex PCR; TCRdb stores just in-frame clones and leaves some out. V and J calls and clone size are copied from that table; D and trimming were computed from the DNA. This table has roughly 200,000 clones, roughly 88% appearing once. Germline V gene sequence: CDR1 SGHDN, CDR2 FVKESK. The CDR3 consists of 15 residues. V was trimmed by 5 bases and J by 0 bases, leaving 10 bases between them. The rearrangement uses TRBV14 and TRBJ1-4, with D tentatively TRBD1 (6 bases). The sample taken for sequencing was peripheral blood. This receptor was obtained from a man younger than 35 with active or convalescent COVID-19. In DNA form, the CDR3 reads TGTGCCAGCAGCGACACAGGGTCAACTAATGAAAAACTGTTTTTT. Amino acids: CASSDTGSTNEKLFF.